Given below is one T cell receptor (beta chain) in context. This specimen belongs to a study of blood T cell repertoires in COVID-19. Generated by immunoSEQ multiplex PCR, the TCRdb table keeps only in-frame clones and is missing some. The sample includes a few hundred thousand clones, about nine tenths seen only once; the top ten take less than 2%. The CDR3 sequence is 14 residues long. Per the germline V gene, CDR1 is SEHNR and CDR2 is FQNEAQ (reference sequence). The V end was cut by 7 bases, the J end by 6 bases, with 17 bases between. The chain employs TRBV7-9 and TRBJ2-3, with D perhaps TRBD2 (6 bases). The sequence came from a man aged 70 or older with acute or convalescent COVID-19. Source material: peripheral blood. In nucleotides, the CDR3 is TGTGCCAGCATGGGCGGGATCTCCGCGGATACGCAGTATTTT. The encoded protein is CASMGGISADTQYF.